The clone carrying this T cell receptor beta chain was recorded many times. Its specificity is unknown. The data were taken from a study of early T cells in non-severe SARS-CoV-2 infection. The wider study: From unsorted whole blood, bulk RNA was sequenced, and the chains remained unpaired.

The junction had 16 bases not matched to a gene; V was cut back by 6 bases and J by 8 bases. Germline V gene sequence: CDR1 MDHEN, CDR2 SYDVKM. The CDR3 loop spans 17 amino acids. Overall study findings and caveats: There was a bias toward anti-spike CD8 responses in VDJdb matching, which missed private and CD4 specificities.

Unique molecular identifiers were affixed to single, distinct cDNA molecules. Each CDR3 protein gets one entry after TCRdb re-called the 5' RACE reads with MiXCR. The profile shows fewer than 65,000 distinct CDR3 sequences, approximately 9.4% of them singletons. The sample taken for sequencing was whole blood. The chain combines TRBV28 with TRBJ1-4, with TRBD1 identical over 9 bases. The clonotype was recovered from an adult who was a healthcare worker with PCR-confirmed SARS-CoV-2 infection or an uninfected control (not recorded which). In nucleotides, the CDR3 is TGTGCCAGCAGGGTCGTCAGGAAACAGGGGGCTAGGGAAAAACTGTTTTTT. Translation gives CASRVVRKQGAREKLFF.